This TCR beta chain is drawn from a study of a mutant IDH1 vaccine in newly diagnosed glioma. Time point of the sample: week 11, during vaccination. In the vaccine, a single dose held 300 ug of the mutant IDH1 20-mer peptide, along with topical imiquimod. The assay was immunoSEQ multiplex PCR, and TCRdb's table has in-frame clones only and misses some. This table has about 62,000 clones, 75% to 90% appearing once. The CDR3 has 14 amino acids. Germline V gene lookup returns CDR1 SSHAT and CDR2 FNYEAQ (reference sequence). Concerning this clone itself: Its antigen is unidentified.

The TCR originated in a middle-aged man with glioma. The rearrangement uses TRBV7-7 and TRBJ2-2; 10 bases are a match to TRBD2. The starting material was PBMCs, obtained from a glioma patient whose treatment included an IDH1 peptide vaccine. The CDR3, as DNA: TGTGCTAGCGGGAGGATAGAACGCACCGGGGAGCTGTTTTTT. Its protein is CASGRIERTGELFF. Full variable domain (remainder filled in from reference TRBV7-7 and TRBJ2-2): GAGVSQSPRYKVTKRGQDVTLRCDPISSHATLYWYQQALGQGPEFLTYFNYEAQPDKSGLPSDRFSAERPEGSISTLTIQRTEQRDSAMYRCASGRIERTGELFFGEGSRLTVL.